The subject of this entry is one T cell receptor (beta chain). Which antigen it targets is not known. No much larger clonotype is one base removed from it; base qualities were not supplied. The data were obtained in a study of blood T cell repertoires in COVID-19 (TCRdb year 2020). About the study as a whole: Collaborator samples came from the United States, Italy and Spain and covered acute and convalescent phases of COVID-19. The prospective study material was composed of cDNA or gDNA derived from T cells, B-cell-depleted T cells, or PBMCs. Subjects who had been exposed to COVID-19, were actively infected with it, or had recovered from it provided the deeply sampled blood TCRbeta repertoires that made up the dataset. The repertoires were made available in a free public database intended to serve as a resource for research on the immune response to SARS-CoV-2. Samples were obtained from the ongoing ImmuneRACE study (first 160 participants) and from 1,254 subjects provided by 6 global collaborators. Nearly every sample came with metadata listing a de-identified subject ID, COVID-19 status, age in years and sex. HLA class I and class II types, where available, came from metadata supplied by the sample provider rather than from assay-based typing. The full study reports these points: How much clinical and demographic metadata was included differed by source and by participant, and the metadata was provided uncurated.

In the germline V gene (reference sequence), CDR1 corresponds to WNHNN and CDR2 to SYGVQD. Germline trimming: 8 bases from V, 4 bases from J; junction bases outside gene matches: 5. The CDR3 sequence holds 14 residues, the cysteine and phenylalanine included. Only the CDR3 region is kept as DNA, spanning 42 bases read in frame from base 1. TCRbeta CDR3 regions were amplified from genomic DNA using the immunoSEQ Assay, a bias-controlled multiplex PCR. The study's processing was this. Nucleated cell counts per sample were estimated from amplification of reference gene primers within the assay. To quantify the absolute abundance of each unique TCRbeta CDR3 rearrangement, sequence reads were collapsed and filtered. For each sample, productive Simpson clonality was calculated by taking the square root of Simpson's diversity index across productive rearrangements. Sourced from immuneACCESS, this table was stored by TCRdb with only in-frame sequences that have V and J called. A share of the clones is absent; for the studies checked, an unresolved V gene accounts for under half, and the remainder has no known explanation. V and J calls plus clone size are reproduced from that table; the DNA served to infer D and trimming. This sample comprises about 350,000 clones, roughly 90% of them detected only once. Jointly, the top ten make up 1% of the sample.

Participants in the prospective study were aged roughly 18 to 100 years, lived in under 30 United States geographic areas, and enrolled through a virtual design. To assign participants to cohorts, the prospective study relied on clinical history that participants themselves reported in a screening survey and a study questionnaire. ImmuneRACE Cohort 3 recovered participants were defined by two consecutive negative NP/OP PCR tests, healthcare professional clearance, or symptom resolution. In the prospective study, whole blood, serum and a nasopharyngeal or oropharyngeal swab were collected from each participant by mobile phlebotomists. Additional blood draws and questionnaires over an approximately two-month period could optionally be provided by prospective study participants. Before DNA extraction, prospective study blood samples were shipped either frozen or at room temperature.

The material sequenced was PBMCs or T cells enriched from blood (not recorded which). The receptor's source is a woman aged 25 to 39 who had recovered from COVID-19. The rearranged chain carries TRBV10-1 and TRBJ2-1; 10 central bases correspond to TRBD1. Here is the DNA: TGCGCCAGCCAACCGGGACAGGGGTACAATGAGCAGTTCTTC. Its translation reads: CASQPGQGYNEQFF.